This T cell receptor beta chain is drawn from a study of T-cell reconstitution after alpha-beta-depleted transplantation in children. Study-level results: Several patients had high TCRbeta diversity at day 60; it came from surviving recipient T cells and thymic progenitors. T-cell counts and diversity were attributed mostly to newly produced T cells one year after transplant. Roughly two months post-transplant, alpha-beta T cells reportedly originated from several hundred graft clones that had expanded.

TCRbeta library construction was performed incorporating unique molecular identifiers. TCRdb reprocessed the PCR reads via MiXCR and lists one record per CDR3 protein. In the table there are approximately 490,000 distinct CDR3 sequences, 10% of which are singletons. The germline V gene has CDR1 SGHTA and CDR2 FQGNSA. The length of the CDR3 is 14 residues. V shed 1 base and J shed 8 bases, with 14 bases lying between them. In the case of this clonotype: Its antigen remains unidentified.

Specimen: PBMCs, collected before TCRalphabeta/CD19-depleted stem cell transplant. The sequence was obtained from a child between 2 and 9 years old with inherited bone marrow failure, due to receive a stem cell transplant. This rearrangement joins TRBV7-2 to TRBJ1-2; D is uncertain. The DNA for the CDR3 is TGTGCCAGCAGCTTAGACGTCAGGTCAGCCGGCTACACCTTC. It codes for CASSLDVRSAGYTF.